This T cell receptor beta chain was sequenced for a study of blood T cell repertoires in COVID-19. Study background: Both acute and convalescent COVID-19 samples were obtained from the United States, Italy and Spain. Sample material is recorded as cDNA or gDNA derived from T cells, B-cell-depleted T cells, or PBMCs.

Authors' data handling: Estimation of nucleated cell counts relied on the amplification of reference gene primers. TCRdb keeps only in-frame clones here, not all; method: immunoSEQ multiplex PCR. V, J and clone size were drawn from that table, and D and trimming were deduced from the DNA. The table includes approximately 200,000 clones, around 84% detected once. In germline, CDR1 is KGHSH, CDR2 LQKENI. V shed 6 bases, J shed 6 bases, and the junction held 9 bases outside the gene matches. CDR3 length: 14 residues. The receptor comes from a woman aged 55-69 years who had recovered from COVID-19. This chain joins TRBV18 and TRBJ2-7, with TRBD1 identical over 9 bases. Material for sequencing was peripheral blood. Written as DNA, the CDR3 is TGTGCCAGCTCCCCGCGACAGGGGGTGGCCGAGCAGTACTTC. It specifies CASSPRQGVAEQYF.